Described below is a single T cell receptor beta chain sequence and its context. This sample was taken from a study of blood T cell repertoires in COVID-19. Overall study context: PBMCs, B-cell-depleted T cells, or T cells were the source of the cDNA or gDNA that made up the material.

Sequencing was performed with immunoSEQ multiplex PCR; in TCRdb, only in-frame clones are kept and a portion is missing. The sample shows about 210,000 clones, 85% of them seen only once. The CDR3 is made up of 13 amino acids. V lost 9 bases and J lost 2, with 11 bases in between. The V gene's germline CDR1 is LNHDA and CDR2 SQIVND (reference sequence). Individuals aged about 18 to 90 years were recruited from roughly 23 US areas. Participant-reported clinical history was the basis for cohort assignment. The specimen sequenced was PBMCs or T cells enriched from blood (not recorded which). This chain links TRBV19 with TRBJ1-5; D may be TRBD1 (6 bases). The clonotype was recovered from a man aged 35 to 55 who had recovered from COVID-19. As DNA, the CDR3 is TGTGCCAGCTCCGGGACACGCAATCAGCCCCAGCATTTT. The encoded protein is CASSGTRNQPQHF.